These 26 T cell receptor beta chains came from one sample sequenced in a study of OX40 agonist ivuxolimab in advanced cancers. Library preparation used the immunoSEQ multiplex PCR assay. TCRdb limited this immuneACCESS table to in-frame rearrangements with V and J called. A share of clones is missing; checked studies link under half to unresolved V genes, and the rest is unexplained. This sample lists 75,000 to 95,000 clones; less than 95% were detected once. The ten biggest clones cover 11% of the sample. The sequencing here drew on CD4+ or CD8+ T cells sorted from blood, taken in a trial of the OX40 agonist ivuxolimab. The receptors originated from an adult with an advanced solid tumor such as melanoma, head and neck, liver or kidney cancer.

This rearrangement joins TRBV9 to TRBJ1-4; unclear D gene. The V gene lost 1 base and the J gene lost 6 bases, with 7 bases spanning the gap. Germline V gene data show CDR1 as SGDLS and CDR2 as YYNGEE. CDR3 size: 13 residues. The CDR3 region is CASSVLPHEKLFF. The CDR3 coding sequence is TGTGCCAGCAGCGTATTGCCGCATGAAAAACTGTTTTTT.

The rearrangement links TRBV7-6 to TRBJ2-2; either TRBD1 or TRBD2 may supply D (5 bases each). Per germline, CDR1 SGHVS and CDR2 FNYEAQ. The CDR3 extends over 13 amino acids. V shed 0 bases and J shed 6 bases, with 5 bases lying between them. This chain's CDR3 is CASSLAGAGELFF. The CDR3 DNA is TGTGCCAGCAGCTTAGCGGGGGCCGGGGAGCTGTTTTTT.

The J gene is TRBJ2-2, the V gene TRBV5-4; no clear D gene. The CDR3 consists of 12 residues. Trimming cost V 7 bases and J 4 bases, with 8 bases left between them. CDR1 and CDR2 (germline): SGHNT, YYREEE (reference sequence). The CDR3 nucleotides are TGTGCCAGCTTAGGGATCACCGGGGAGCTGTTTTTT. The encoded protein is CASLGITGELFF.

The J gene is TRBJ2-1, the V gene TRBV25-1; D is tentatively TRBD1 or TRBD2 (5 bases each). Trimming removed 3 bases at V and 2 bases at J, with 11 bases between. The CDR3 runs to 15 residues. Germline V gene sequence: CDR1 MGHDK, CDR2 SYGVNS. In DNA, the CDR3 is TGTGCCAGCAGTGATACCGGGGCTCCCTACAATGAGCAGTTCTTC. Its translation: CASSDTGAPYNEQFF.

This clone has a handful of counts. The chain uses TRBV19 and TRBJ1-5; D is ambiguous. The germline CDR1 and CDR2 sequences are LNHDA and SQIVND (reference sequence). V was clipped by 3 bases and J by 2 bases, with 11 bases between them. CDR3 size: 15 residues. For the CDR3, the DNA is TGTGCCAGTAGTATGAGAGGGAGAGGCAATCAGCCCCAGCATTTT. Protein product: CASSMRGRGNQPQHF.

The rearrangement links TRBV15 to TRBJ2-7; 7 bases agree with TRBD1. Germline CDR1 is LNHNV and CDR2 is YYDKDF (reference sequence). V lost 4 bases to trimming and J lost 4 bases; unmatched junction nucleotides: 10. This CDR3 comprises 15 residues. The CDR3 region is CATSTTTGVPYEQYF. The DNA for the CDR3 is TGTGCCACCAGCACTACAACAGGGGTACCTTACGAGCAGTACTTC.

The chain carries TRBV6-1 and TRBJ2-3, with D possibly matching TRBD1 (6 bases). The CDR3 extends over 16 amino acids. V lost 2 bases to trimming and J lost 6 bases, with 18 bases between them. Germline values: CDR1 MNHNS, CDR2 SASEGT. CDR3 DNA sequence: TGTGCCAGCAGTGAACCCCACAGGGAGCATTCGGATACGCAGTATTTT. It is translated as CASSEPHREHSDTQYF.

The J gene is TRBJ1-5, the V gene TRBV4-1; TRBD1 aligns across 8 bases. After removal of 1 base from V and 4 bases from J, the junction contained 3 bases not matched to a gene. The CDR3 runs to 15 residues. Germline V CDR1 and CDR2: MGHRA, YSYEKL. Here the CDR3 reads CASSQGTGINQPQHF. The CDR3 nucleotides are TGCGCCAGCAGCCAAGGGACAGGGATTAATCAGCCCCAGCATTTT.

The chain carries TRBV11-3 and TRBJ2-7, with D unresolved. This CDR3 has 13 residues. Germline V gives CDR1 SGHNT, CDR2 YENEEA. V was shortened by 1 base and J by 3 bases, with 7 bases between the two germline ends. DNA for the CDR3: TGTGCCAGCAGCTTAGGGCGGAGCTACGAGCAGTACTTC. Residues: CASSLGRSYEQYF.

The rearrangement links TRBV5-6 to TRBJ2-7; 7 bases fit TRBD2. Trimming took 6 bases from V and 7 from J; bases not matched to a gene: 13. Germline values: CDR1 SGHDT, CDR2 YYEEEE. This CDR3 has 14 amino acids. The CDR3 coding sequence is TGTGCCAGCAACGCGGGGAGGGGATCGAGGGAGCAGTACTTC. It is translated as CASNAGRGSREQYF.

The rearrangement joins TRBV23-1 to TRBJ1-6; D is ambiguous. TRBV23-1 is identified as an open reading frame with a role that is uncertain. The CDR3 sequence is 11 residues long. Between the trimmed V and J ends, which lost 3 bases and 10 bases, there was a span of 4 bases. CDR3 region: CASSQGSPLHF. CDR3 nucleotides: TGCGCCAGCAGTCAGGGGTCACCCCTCCACTTT.

With respect to this clone: The same CDR3 can be traced to other DNA sequences in this sample. V gene TRBV27 combines with J gene TRBJ1-1; unclear D gene. The germline V and J ends were trimmed by 4 bases and 4 bases, with 4 bases remaining between them. Germline V gives CDR1 MNHEY, CDR2 SMNVEV (reference sequence). The CDR3 has 11 amino acids. CDR3 bases: TGTGCCAGCAGTTGGGGCACTGAAGCTTTCTTT. Amino acids: CASSWGTEAFF.

The chain carries TRBV9 and TRBJ2-5, with 10 bases identical to TRBD2. Looked up from germline, CDR1 is SGDLS and CDR2 is YYNGEE. The CDR3 runs to 15 residues. The trim removed 5 bases at V and 1 base at J, leaving 5 bases unmatched. CDR3 nucleotides: TGTGCCAGCAGTGGAGCGGGGGGGATCCAAGAGACCCAGTACTTC. It yields the protein CASSGAGGIQETQYF.

This sequence joins TRBV4-3 and TRBJ1-2; the match to TRBD1 covers 7 bases. V lost 0 bases to trimming and J lost 14 bases; unmatched junction nucleotides: 9. Germline CDR1 LGHNA, CDR2 YSLEER. CDR3 length: 13 amino acids. CDR3 DNA sequence: TGCGCCAGCAGCCAAGATAGGACAGGACCCTTTACCTTC. It codes for CASSQDRTGPFTF.

The rearrangement uses TRBV9 and TRBJ1-2, with no clear D. V lost 0 bases, J lost 4 bases, and 28 bases lay in between. The CDR3 consists of 20 residues. Germline V lookup: CDR1 SGDLS, CDR2 YYNGEE. CDR3 coding DNA: TGTGCCAGCAGCGTAGGGGCGCCGGGTTCTAACTCAAGCCGGGTCTATGGCTACACCTTC. This translates into CASSVGAPGSNSSRVYGYTF.

In its sample, this clone was seen a few times. The V gene is TRBV10-2, the J gene TRBJ1-1, with TRBD1 as a possible D gene (5 bases). V gave up 4 bases and J gave up 5 bases, with 11 bases separating them. The germline V gene has CDR1 WSHSY and CDR2 SAAADI. The CDR3 covers 13 residues. The CDR3 sequence: CASSASEGTEAFF. The CDR3 DNA reads TGCGCCAGCAGTGCGTCGGAGGGGACTGAAGCTTTCTTT.

This chain connects TRBV7-3 to TRBJ2-5; 11 positions match TRBD2. The CDR3 runs to 15 residues. Germline-derived CDR1 and CDR2 are SGHTA and FQGTGA. V lost 4 bases to trimming and J lost 4 bases; unmatched junction nucleotides: 5. CDR3 DNA: TGTGCCAGCAGCTCTACCGGGACTAGCGGAGAGACCCAGTACTTC. Translated, it gives CASSSTGTSGETQYF.

The chain has TRBV19 and TRBJ2-7; D remains unclear. Trimming shortened V by 6 bases and J by 1 base, and 10 bases separated the two germline ends. Germline V gives CDR1 LNHDA, CDR2 SQIVND (reference sequence). The CDR3 spans 13 residues. DNA for the CDR3: TGTGCCAGTAGCTTCACAGTTTCCTACGAGCAGTACTTC. Encoded protein: CASSFTVSYEQYF.

V and J are TRBV5-6 and TRBJ2-7; 8 nucleotides line up with TRBD2. The CDR3 has 14 amino acids. Looked up from germline, CDR1 is SGHDT and CDR2 is YYEEEE. V lost 5 bases, J lost 5 bases, and 9 bases stayed unmatched. The CDR3 loop reads CASSYGGGFHEQYF. The CDR3 coding sequence is TGTGCCAGCAGTTACGGCGGGGGGTTTCACGAGCAGTACTTC.

The chain links TRBV9 to TRBJ1-5; no definite D call. Germline V CDR1 and CDR2: SGDLS, YYNGEE. CDR3 length: 16 amino acids. V was shortened by 4 bases and J by 4 bases, with 18 bases between the two germline ends. CDR3 DNA: TGTGCCAGCAGCCGTGGTGGGGATTCGAGAAATCAGCCCCAGCATTTT. Translated, it gives CASSRGGDSRNQPQHF.

The chain carries TRBV7-9 and TRBJ2-2, with no clear D. The CDR3 extends over 14 amino acids. Germline CDR1 is SEHNR and CDR2 is FQNEAQ (reference sequence). V dropped 0 bases and J dropped 7 bases, with 9 bases sitting between them. This chain's CDR3 is CASSLAGMGGELFF. CDR3 DNA: TGTGCCAGCAGCTTAGCCGGAATGGGCGGGGAGCTGTTTTTT.

There are a few counts of this clone. The CDR3 nucleotides read TGTGCCAGTAGTAGCACAGCTAACACTGAAGCTTTCTTT. Protein: CASSSTANTEAFF. The chain carries TRBV19 and TRBJ1-1, with unresolved D. Germline values: CDR1 LNHDA, CDR2 SQIVND (reference sequence). Trimming removed 4 bases from V and 2 bases from J, with 8 bases in between. This CDR3 is 13 amino acids long. Full variable domain (remainder filled in from reference TRBV19 and TRBJ1-1): DGGITQSPKYLFRKEGQNVTLSCEQNLNHDAMYWYRQDPGQGLRLIYYSQIVNDFQKGDIAEGYSVSREKKESFPLTVTSAQKNPTAFYLCASSSTANTEAFFGQGTRLTVV.

V and J are TRBV18 and TRBJ2-7; D ambiguous. Germline V gives CDR1 KGHSH, CDR2 LQKENI. The CDR3 runs to 15 residues. Trimming stripped 0 bases from V and 4 bases from J, with 13 bases between. CDR3 region: CASSPPTDRVYEQYF. The CDR3 DNA sequence: TGTGCCAGCTCACCACCCACGGACCGCGTATACGAGCAGTACTTC. Full variable domain (rest looked up from reference TRBV18 and TRBJ2-7): NAGVMQNPRHLVRRRGQEARLRCSPMKGHSHVYWYRQLPEEGLKFMVYLQKENIIDESGMPKERFSAEFPKEGPSILRIQQVVRGDSAAYFCASSPPTDRVYEQYFGPGTRLTVT.

The chain has TRBV5-6 and TRBJ1-2; possible D gene TRBD1, 6 bases. The length of the CDR3 is 13 residues. Germline V gene lookup returns CDR1 SGHDT and CDR2 YYEEEE. The V end lost 6 bases, the J end lost 3 bases, and 12 bases lay between the germline ends. The CDR3, as DNA: TGTGCCAGCAACCAGGGGTATGACTATGGCTACACCTTC. This encodes CASNQGYDYGYTF.

This sequence joins TRBV6-4 and TRBJ1-1; possibly TRBD1 for D (5 bases). CDR3 length: 15 amino acids. V gave up 0 bases and J gave up 5 bases, with 13 bases separating them. Germline V gene data show CDR1 as MRHNA and CDR2 as SNTAGT. The CDR3 bases are TGTGCCAGCAGTGACTCTCCGGGTGGGGGGACTGAAGCTTTCTTT. It translates to CASSDSPGGGTEAFF.

J is TRBJ1-2 and V is TRBV7-9, with D perhaps matching TRBD1 (6 bases). CDR1 is SEHNR, CDR2 FQNEAQ, per germline (reference sequence). The CDR3 runs to 13 residues. Trimming stripped 5 bases from V and 6 bases from J, with 13 bases between. The CDR3 sequence is CASSPDRLDGYTF. CDR3 bases: TGTGCCAGCAGCCCCGACAGGCTAGATGGCTACACCTTC.